A selection of T cell receptor beta chains follows, all from one sample in a study of T cells in tumors after PD-1 blockade. TCRdb's copy holds only in-frame clones and misses some; the assay was immunoSEQ multiplex PCR. The sample records tens of thousands of clones, roughly two thirds being singletons. The material sequenced was PBMCs, taken after anti-PD-1 treatment. The receptors originated from a human donor with basal cell carcinoma. CDR3s include the opening cysteine and the closing phenylalanine or tryptophan. The order of the fields is clone size, J gene, D gene, V gene, CDR3 protein, CDR3 DNA. D genes are given only for firm matches. Some rows have no size entry. The others give once, few or many, or a class for an expanded clone.

clone_size: .
j_call: TRBJ2-5
d_call: TRBD2
v_call: TRBV4-3
cdr3_aa: CASSQDRGEPETQYF
cdr3_nt: TGCGCCAGCAGCCAAGATCGGGGGGAGCCAGAGACCCAGTACTTC

clone_size: .
j_call: TRBJ2-5
d_call: .
v_call: TRBV19
cdr3_aa: CASSMRGPLETQYF
cdr3_nt: TGTGCCAGTAGTATGCGGGGGCCGCTGGAGACCCAGTACTTC

clone_size: .
j_call: TRBJ2-7
d_call: .
v_call: TRBV6-2/TRBV6-3
cdr3_aa: CASSSTGPYEQYF
cdr3_nt: TGTGCCAGCAGTTCGACAGGACCCTACGAGCAGTACTTC

clone_size: few
j_call: TRBJ1-1
d_call: .
v_call: TRBV7-3
cdr3_aa: CASSLVPGARTEAFF
cdr3_nt: TGTGCCAGCAGCTTAGTCCCGGGGGCGAGGACTGAAGCTTTCTTT

clone_size: few
j_call: TRBJ1-1
d_call: .
v_call: TRBV28
cdr3_aa: CASSGNTEAFF
cdr3_nt: TGTGCCAGCAGTGGGAACACTGAAGCTTTCTTT

clone_size: once
j_call: TRBJ2-5
d_call: TRBD1
v_call: TRBV4-1
cdr3_aa: CASSLRTGLSPQETQYF
cdr3_nt: TGCGCCAGCAGCCTACGGACAGGGCTCTCTCCCCAAGAGACCCAGTACTTC

clone_size: .
j_call: TRBJ1-1
d_call: TRBD1
v_call: TRBV6-5
cdr3_aa: CASSSSRDRGRGAFF
cdr3_nt: TGTGCCAGCAGTTCCTCCCGGGACAGGGGGCGCGGGGCTTTCTTT

clone_size: .
j_call: TRBJ2-3
d_call: TRBD2
v_call: TRBV9
cdr3_aa: CASSQTSGGDTDTQYF
cdr3_nt: TGTGCCAGCAGCCAGACTAGCGGGGGGGACACAGATACGCAGTATTTT

clone_size: .
j_call: TRBJ2-7
d_call: TRBD1
v_call: TRBV28
cdr3_aa: CASSLGQGTREQYF
cdr3_nt: TGTGCCAGCAGTTTGGGACAGGGGACAAGGGAGCAGTACTTC

clone_size: few
j_call: TRBJ1-1
d_call: .
v_call: TRBV6-5
cdr3_aa: CASSYSGRTTEAFF
cdr3_nt: TGTGCCAGCAGTTACTCGGGCCGTACGACTGAAGCTTTCTTT

clone_size: medium-sized
j_call: TRBJ1-2
d_call: .
v_call: TRBV2
cdr3_aa: CASGDGFYGYTF
cdr3_nt: TGTGCCAGCGGCGACGGCTTCTATGGCTACACCTTC

clone_size: .
j_call: TRBJ1-2
d_call: .
v_call: TRBV3-1/TRBV3-2
cdr3_aa: CASSQVYQGLYGYTF
cdr3_nt: TGTGCCAGCAGCCAAGTCTACCAGGGGCTTTATGGCTACACCTTC

clone_size: .
j_call: TRBJ1-5
d_call: .
v_call: TRBV7-3
cdr3_aa: CASSLMMASYSNQPQHF
cdr3_nt: TGTGCCAGCAGCTTAATGATGGCGTCATATAGCAATCAGCCCCAGCATTTT

clone_size: .
j_call: TRBJ1-5
d_call: .
v_call: TRBV19
cdr3_aa: CASSIDGGKPPQHF
cdr3_nt: TGTGCCAGTAGTATAGACGGGGGGAAGCCGCCCCAGCATTTT